The 13 T cell receptor beta chains given below trace back to one sample, sequenced in a study of human T cells and chemical hapten exposure. Specified time point: patch test 2, 6 weeks after DPC sensitization. Treatment described: therapeutic diphenylcyclopropenone sensitization with weekly scalp DPC. TCRdb called the RACE reads again in MiXCR, with one record for every CDR3 protein. The sample has 89,000 or so distinct CDR3 sequences; 6% to 8.5% are singletons. This specimen consisted of whole blood, obtained in connection with sensitization to the hapten diphenylcyclopropenone (DPC). These receptors all stem from a woman in her 30s with alopecia areata. Some clones in this sample may be carry-over from other donors' samples.

This clonotype was counted many times. The chain has TRBV5-1 and TRBJ2-1, with 11 bases that match TRBD1. This CDR3 comprises 17 residues. V lost 4 bases to trimming and J lost 4 bases; unmatched junction nucleotides: 10. Germline-derived CDR1 and CDR2 are SGHRS and YFSETQ. The CDR3 DNA sequence: TGCGCCAGCAGCGGACAGGGGGCTGCCGTGGGATACAATGAGCAGTTCTTC. This sequence encodes CASSGQGAAVGYNEQFF.

This chain uses TRBV11-2 with TRBJ2-5; D assignment may be TRBD1 or TRBD2 (5 bases each). The CDR3 contains 17 residues. Deletions cut 0 bases from V and 2 bases from J, with 16 bases between. Germline CDR1 is SGHAT and CDR2 is FQNNGV. Written as DNA, the CDR3 is TGTGCCAGCAGCTTAGATGTGGTTGGTGGGGGTCAAGAGACCCAGTACTTC. It yields the protein CASSLDVVGGGQETQYF.

This clonotype was recorded at least ten times. CDR3 nucleotides: TGTGCCAGCAGCCAAGATCTGGAGACTGAAGCTTTCTTT. The encoded protein is CASSQDLETEAFF. The chain is built from TRBV14 and TRBJ1-1; D is undetermined. The CDR3 runs to 13 residues. The V gene's germline CDR1 is SGHDN and CDR2 FVKESK. V lost 0 bases and J 5 bases, leaving 7 bases between the germline ends.

This clonotype was observed at least ten times. This chain connects TRBV20-1 to TRBJ1-2; the match to TRBD1 covers 10 bases. Unmatched junction bases numbered 8, after V lost 5 bases and J lost 8 bases. The CDR3 is 13 amino acids. The germline V gene has CDR1 DFQATT and CDR2 SNEGSKA (reference sequence). The CDR3 nucleotides read TGCAGTGCTGCGGTCGGGACAGGGGTAGGCTACACCTTC. Translation gives CSAAVGTGVGYTF.

The V call is TRBV5-1, the J call TRBJ2-1, with 13 bases fitting TRBD2. The CDR3 spans 17 residues. Trimming cost V 4 bases and J 10 bases; bases outside gene matches: 14. Germline lookup yields CDR1 SGHRS and CDR2 YFSETQ. This CDR3 is CASSPATSGGGSEEQFF. In DNA, the CDR3 is TGCGCCAGCAGCCCCGCAACTAGCGGGGGGGGTTCAGAGGAGCAGTTCTTC. Complete variable domain (other parts from reference TRBV5-1 and TRBJ2-1): KAGVTQTPRYLIKTRGQQVTLSCSPISGHRSVSWYQQTPGQGLQFLFEYFSETQRNKGNFPGRFSGRQFSNSRSEMNVSTLELGDSALYLCASSPATSGGGSEEQFFGPGTRLTVL.

This clonotype showed up many times. The gene calls are TRBV27 and TRBJ2-7; D call uncertain. Trimming pared 2 bases from V and 2 bases from J, leaving 10 bases between. This CDR3 spans 14 amino acids. Germline assignment: CDR1 MNHEY and CDR2 SMNVEV (reference sequence). Here the CDR3 reads CASSLSPGPYEQYF. DNA of the CDR3: TGTGCCAGCAGTTTAAGTCCCGGACCCTACGAGCAGTACTTC.

Many counts were recorded for this clonotype. The V and J genes are TRBV2 and TRBJ1-2; perhaps TRBD1 as D (6 bases). Between the trimmed V and J ends, which lost 4 bases and 0 bases, there was a span of 15 bases. The CDR3 has 16 amino acids. Germline assignment: CDR1 SNHLY and CDR2 FYNNEI. Written as DNA, the CDR3 is TGTGCCAGCAGTGCGGGGGGGGCAATCCCTAACTATGGCTACACCTTC. As protein: CASSAGGAIPNYGYTF.

This clonotype was counted at least ten times. The rearrangement links TRBV15 to TRBJ1-2; 8 bases agree with TRBD1. The length of the CDR3 is 17 residues. V was pared by 3 bases and J by 7 bases, with 16 bases of the junction left unmatched. The germline V gene has CDR1 LNHNV and CDR2 YYDKDF (reference sequence). The CDR3 nucleotides are TGTGCCACCAGCAGGGACTTGGACAGGGTCAAGGTTGGTGGCTACACCTTC. Amino acids: CATSRDLDRVKVGGYTF.

The chain carries TRBV5-6 and TRBJ1-1, with 7 bases identical to TRBD1. The germline gives CDR1 SGHDT, CDR2 YYEEEE. This CDR3 region has 14 residues. Trimming cost V 4 bases and J 8 bases; bases outside gene matches: 11. The CDR3 DNA reads TGTGCCAGCAGCGGGCGGCAGGGGGGAAGGGAAGCTTTCTTT. It specifies CASSGRQGGREAFF.

In its sample, this clonotype was seen many times. The chain carries TRBV10-3 and TRBJ2-3, with 12 bases that match TRBD2. The CDR3 runs 16 residues. Losses at the gene ends were 6 bases for V and 0 bases for J; bases not matched to a gene: 4. Germline CDR1 ENHRY, CDR2 SYGVKD. DNA for the CDR3: TGTGCCATCAGCGGCGGACTAGCGGGGAGCACAGATACGCAGTATTTT. Protein sequence: CAISGGLAGSTDTQYF.

This rearrangement joins TRBV20-1 to TRBJ1-1; TRBD1 aligns across 9 bases. V lost 6 bases and J lost 4; bases outside the gene matches: 9. This CDR3 region has 14 residues. The germline V gene encodes CDR1 DFQATT and CDR2 SNEGSKA (reference sequence). The CDR3 coding sequence is TGCAGTGCAACCGGGGACAGGGCGGGCACTGAAGCTTTCTTT. Its protein is CSATGDRAGTEAFF.

This clonotype was counted many times. This chain uses TRBV12-5 with TRBJ2-2; no clear D gene. The CDR3 length is 12 residues. The germline V and J ends were trimmed by 4 bases and 5 bases, with 5 bases remaining between them. From germline, CDR1 is LGHNT and CDR2 FRNRAP. CDR3 sequence reads: CASGSYTGELFF. In DNA form, the CDR3 reads TGTGCTAGTGGTTCGTATACCGGGGAGCTGTTTTTT.

This clonotype appeared a few times. The V and J genes are TRBV7-6 and TRBJ1-1; no clear D gene. The CDR3 runs to 13 residues. CDR1 SGHVS and CDR2 FNYEAQ come from the germline V gene. Trimming took 4 bases from V and 4 from J, leaving 10 bases between them. The CDR3 DNA follows: TGTGCCAGCAGCTCCGAAGGAGCCACTGAAGCTTTCTTT. Its protein product is CASSSEGATEAFF.